Only one count was recorded for the clone carrying this TCR beta chain. What it binds is not known. These data originate in a study of Tregs in tolerant kidney transplant recipients. Overall study findings and caveats: Findings come from small patient numbers and require larger validation. Tregs expanded with activated donor B cells seemed most donor-specific. Biological reproducibility was not directly addressed, but technical replication error appeared minimal.

Unstimulated regulatory T cells (CD4+CD25+CD127-), CD4+CD25- non-regulatory cells, CD4 and CD8 cells were FACS-sorted from thawed PBMCs. The CDR3 covers 13 residues. Germline CDR1 SGHNT, CDR2 YYREEE (reference sequence). V was shortened by 2 bases and J by 0 bases, with 6 bases between the two germline ends. Produced via immunoSEQ multiplex PCR; TCRdb's table is partial and in-frame only. In the table there are 75,000 to 100,000 clones, just over 90% of which are singletons. The source is a human donor in good health. The chain is built from TRBV5-4 and TRBJ2-7; D is unclear. Specimen: CD8+ T cells from blood. CDR3 coding DNA: TGTGCCAGCAGCTTTACGGCCTCCTACGAGCAGTACTTC. Protein: CASSFTASYEQYF.